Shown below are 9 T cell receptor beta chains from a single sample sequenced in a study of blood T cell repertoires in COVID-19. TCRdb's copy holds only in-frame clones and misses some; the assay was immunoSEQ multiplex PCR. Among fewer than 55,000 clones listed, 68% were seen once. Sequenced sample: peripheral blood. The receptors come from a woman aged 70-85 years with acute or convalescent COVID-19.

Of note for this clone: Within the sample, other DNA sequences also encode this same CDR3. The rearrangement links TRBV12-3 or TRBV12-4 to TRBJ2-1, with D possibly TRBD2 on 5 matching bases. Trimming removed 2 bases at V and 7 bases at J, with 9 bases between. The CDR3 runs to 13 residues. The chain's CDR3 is CASSLHGENEQFF. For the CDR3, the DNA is TGTGCCAGCAGTTTACACGGGGAAAATGAGCAGTTCTTC.

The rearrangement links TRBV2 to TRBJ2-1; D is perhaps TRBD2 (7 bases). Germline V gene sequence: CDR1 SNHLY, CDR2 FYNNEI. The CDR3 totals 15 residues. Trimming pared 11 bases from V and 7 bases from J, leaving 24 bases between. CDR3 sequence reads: CAGRREGGYRNEQFF. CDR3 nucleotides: TGTGCCGGCCGGAGGGAGGGGGGCTACAGGAATGAGCAGTTCTTC.

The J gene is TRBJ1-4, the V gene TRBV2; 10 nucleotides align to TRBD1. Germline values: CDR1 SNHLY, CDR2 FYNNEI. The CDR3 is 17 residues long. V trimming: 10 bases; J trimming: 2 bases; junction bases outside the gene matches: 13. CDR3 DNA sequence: TGTGCCACATGTCCATACGGGACAGGGGCGACTAATGAAAAACTGTTTTTT. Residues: CATCPYGTGATNEKLFF. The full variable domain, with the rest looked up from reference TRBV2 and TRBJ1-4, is EPEVTQTPSHQVTQMGQEVILRCVPISNHLYFYWYRQILGQKVEFLVSFYNNEISEKSEIFDDQFSVERPDGSNFTLKIRSTKLEDSAMYFCATCPYGTGATNEKLFFGSGTQLSVL.

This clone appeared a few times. The DNA of the CDR3 is TGTGCCAGCAGCTTATCCGATCAGCCCCAGCATTTT. Its translation is CASSLSDQPQHF. The chain employs TRBV5-8 and TRBJ1-5; D not certain. This CDR3 is 12 amino acids long. Germline loops: CDR1 SGHTS, CDR2 YDEGEE. V gave up 2 bases and J gave up 5 bases, with 5 bases separating them.

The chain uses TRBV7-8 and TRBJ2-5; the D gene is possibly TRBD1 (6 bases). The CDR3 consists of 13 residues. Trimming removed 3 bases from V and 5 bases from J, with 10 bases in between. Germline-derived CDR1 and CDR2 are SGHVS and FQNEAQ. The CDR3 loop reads CASSLGQGETQYF. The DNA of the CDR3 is TGTGCCAGCAGCTTGGGGCAGGGGGAGACCCAGTACTTC.

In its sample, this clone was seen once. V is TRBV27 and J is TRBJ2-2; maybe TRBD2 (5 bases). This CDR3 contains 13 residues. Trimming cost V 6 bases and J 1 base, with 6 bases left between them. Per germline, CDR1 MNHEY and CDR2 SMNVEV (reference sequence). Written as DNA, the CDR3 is TGTGCCAGCAGCGGGGTGAACACCGGGGAGCTGTTTTTT. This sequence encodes CASSGVNTGELFF.

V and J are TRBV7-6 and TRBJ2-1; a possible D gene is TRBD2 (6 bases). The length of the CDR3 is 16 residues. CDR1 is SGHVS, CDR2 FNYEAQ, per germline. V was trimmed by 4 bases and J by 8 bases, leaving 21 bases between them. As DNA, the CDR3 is TGTGCCAGCAGCTCAACTTTCCTCGGAGGGGCTGATGAGCAGTTCTTC. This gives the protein CASSSTFLGGADEQFF.

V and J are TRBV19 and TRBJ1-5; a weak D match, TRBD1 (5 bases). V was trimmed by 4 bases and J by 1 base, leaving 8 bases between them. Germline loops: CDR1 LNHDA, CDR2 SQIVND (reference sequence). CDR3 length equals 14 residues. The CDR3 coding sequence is TGTGCCAGTAGTACTGACAGCAGCAATCAGCCCCAGCATTTT. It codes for CASSTDSSNQPQHF.

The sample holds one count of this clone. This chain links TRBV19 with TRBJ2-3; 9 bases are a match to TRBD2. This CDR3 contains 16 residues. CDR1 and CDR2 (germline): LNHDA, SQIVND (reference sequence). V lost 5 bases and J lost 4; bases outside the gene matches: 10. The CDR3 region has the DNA TGTGCCAGTAGTCCCCGTTCCAGCGGGGGGTCAGATACGCAGTATTTT. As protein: CASSPRSSGGSDTQYF.